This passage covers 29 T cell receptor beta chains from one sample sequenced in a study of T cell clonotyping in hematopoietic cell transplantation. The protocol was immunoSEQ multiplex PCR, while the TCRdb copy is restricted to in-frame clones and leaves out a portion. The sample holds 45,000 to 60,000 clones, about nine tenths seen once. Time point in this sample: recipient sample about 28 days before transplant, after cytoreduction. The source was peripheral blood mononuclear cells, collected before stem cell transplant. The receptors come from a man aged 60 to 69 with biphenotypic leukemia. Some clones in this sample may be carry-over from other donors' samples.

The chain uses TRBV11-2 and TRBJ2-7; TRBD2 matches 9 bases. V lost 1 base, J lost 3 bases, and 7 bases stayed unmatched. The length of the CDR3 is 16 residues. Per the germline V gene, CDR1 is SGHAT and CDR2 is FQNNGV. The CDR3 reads CASSLGKAGGNYEQYF. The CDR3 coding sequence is TGTGCCAGCAGCTTAGGAAAAGCGGGAGGAAACTACGAGCAGTACTTC.

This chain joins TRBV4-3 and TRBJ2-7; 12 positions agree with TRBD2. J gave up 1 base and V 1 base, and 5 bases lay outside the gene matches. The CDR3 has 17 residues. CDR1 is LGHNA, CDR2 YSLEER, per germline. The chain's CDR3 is CASSQVVTSGRSYEQYF. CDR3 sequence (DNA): TGCGCCAGCAGCCAAGTCGTTACTAGCGGGAGGTCCTACGAGCAGTACTTC.

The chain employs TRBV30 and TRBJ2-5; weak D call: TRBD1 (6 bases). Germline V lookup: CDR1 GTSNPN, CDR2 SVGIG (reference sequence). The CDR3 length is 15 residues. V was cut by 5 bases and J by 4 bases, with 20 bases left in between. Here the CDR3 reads CAWETKGGLGETQYF. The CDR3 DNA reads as TGTGCCTGGGAGACGAAAGGGGGTTTGGGAGAGACCCAGTACTTC.

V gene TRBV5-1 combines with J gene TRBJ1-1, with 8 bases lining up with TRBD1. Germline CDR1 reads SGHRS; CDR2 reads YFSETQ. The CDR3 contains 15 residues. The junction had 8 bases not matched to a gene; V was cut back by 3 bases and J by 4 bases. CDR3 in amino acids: CASSYTQGEGTEAFF. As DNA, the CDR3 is TGCGCCAGCAGCTACACACAGGGGGAGGGCACTGAAGCTTTCTTT.

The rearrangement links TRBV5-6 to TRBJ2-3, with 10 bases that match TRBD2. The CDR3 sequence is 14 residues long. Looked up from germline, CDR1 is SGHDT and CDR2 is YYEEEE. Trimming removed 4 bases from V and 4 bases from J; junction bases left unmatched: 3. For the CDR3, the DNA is TGTGCCAGCAGCCTTCTAGCGGGGGCAGATACGCAGTATTTT. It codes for CASSLLAGADTQYF.

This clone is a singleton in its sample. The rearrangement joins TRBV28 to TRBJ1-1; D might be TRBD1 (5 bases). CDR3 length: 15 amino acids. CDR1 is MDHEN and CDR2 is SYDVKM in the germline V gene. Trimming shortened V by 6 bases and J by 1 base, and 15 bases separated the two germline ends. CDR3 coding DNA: TGTGCCAGCAGCCGCAATCCTACAGGGAACACTGAAGCTTTCTTT. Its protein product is CASSRNPTGNTEAFF.

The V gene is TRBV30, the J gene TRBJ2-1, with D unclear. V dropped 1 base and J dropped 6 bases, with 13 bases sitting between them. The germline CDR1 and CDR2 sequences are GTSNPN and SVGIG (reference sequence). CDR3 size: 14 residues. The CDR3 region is CAWSGVPVGNEQFF. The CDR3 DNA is TGTGCCTGGAGTGGAGTACCTGTGGGCAATGAGCAGTTCTTC.

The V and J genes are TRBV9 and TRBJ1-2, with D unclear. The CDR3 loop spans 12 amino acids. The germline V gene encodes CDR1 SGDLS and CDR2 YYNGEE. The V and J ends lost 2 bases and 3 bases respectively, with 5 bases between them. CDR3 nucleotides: TGTGCCAGCAGCGTCGACGACTATGGCTACACCTTC. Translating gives CASSVDDYGYTF.

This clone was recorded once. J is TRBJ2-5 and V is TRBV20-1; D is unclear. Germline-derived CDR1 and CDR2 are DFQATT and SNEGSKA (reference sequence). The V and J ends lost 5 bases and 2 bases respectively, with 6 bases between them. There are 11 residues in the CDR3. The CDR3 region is CSAYRQETQYF. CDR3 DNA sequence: TGCAGTGCTTATCGTCAAGAGACCCAGTACTTC.

For the CDR3, the DNA is TGTGCCAGCAGGGTTAGCGGGAGTAGCTACGAGCAGTACTTC. Protein product: CASRVSGSSYEQYF. V usage is TRBV6-5 and J usage is TRBJ2-7; 9 bases agree with TRBD2. J was trimmed by 3 bases and V by 6 bases; bases with no gene match: 6. The germline gives CDR1 MNHEY, CDR2 SVGAGI. The CDR3 totals 14 residues.

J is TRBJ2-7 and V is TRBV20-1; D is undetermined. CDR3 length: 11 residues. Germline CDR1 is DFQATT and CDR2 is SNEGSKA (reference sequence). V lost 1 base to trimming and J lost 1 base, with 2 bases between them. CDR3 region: CSARASYEQYF. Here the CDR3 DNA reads TGCAGTGCTAGAGCGTCCTACGAGCAGTACTTC.

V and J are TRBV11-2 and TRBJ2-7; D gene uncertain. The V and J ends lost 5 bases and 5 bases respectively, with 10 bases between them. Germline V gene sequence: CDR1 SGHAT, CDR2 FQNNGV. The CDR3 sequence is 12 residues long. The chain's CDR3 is CASSPGRNEQYF. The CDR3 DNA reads TGTGCCAGCAGCCCGGGTCGGAACGAGCAGTACTTC.

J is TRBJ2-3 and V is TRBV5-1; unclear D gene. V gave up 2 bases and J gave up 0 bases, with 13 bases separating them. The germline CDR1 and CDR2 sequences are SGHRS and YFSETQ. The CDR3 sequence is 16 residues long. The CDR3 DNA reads TGCGCCAGCAGCTTCGGGTCGGGTGGTAGCACAGATACGCAGTATTTT. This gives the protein CASSFGSGGSTDTQYF.

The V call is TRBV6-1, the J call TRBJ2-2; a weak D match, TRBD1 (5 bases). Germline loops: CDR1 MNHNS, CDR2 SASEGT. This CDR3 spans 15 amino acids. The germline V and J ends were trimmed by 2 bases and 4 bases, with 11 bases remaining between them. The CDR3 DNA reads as TGTGCCAGCAGTGAATTTGACAGAGTCACCGGGGAGCTGTTTTTT. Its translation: CASSEFDRVTGELFF.

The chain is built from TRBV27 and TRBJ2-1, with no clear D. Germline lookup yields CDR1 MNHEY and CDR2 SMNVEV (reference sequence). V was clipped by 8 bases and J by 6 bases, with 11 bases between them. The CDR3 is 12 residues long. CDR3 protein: CASSPSPNEQFF. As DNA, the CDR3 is TGTGCCAGCTCCCCAAGCCCCAATGAGCAGTTCTTC.

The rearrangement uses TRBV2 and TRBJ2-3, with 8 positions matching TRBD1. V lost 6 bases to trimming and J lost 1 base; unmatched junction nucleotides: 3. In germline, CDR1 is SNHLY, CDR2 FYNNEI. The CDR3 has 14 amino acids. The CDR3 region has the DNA TGTGCCAGCAGGGTGACAGGGGGCACAGATACGCAGTATTTT. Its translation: CASRVTGGTDTQYF.

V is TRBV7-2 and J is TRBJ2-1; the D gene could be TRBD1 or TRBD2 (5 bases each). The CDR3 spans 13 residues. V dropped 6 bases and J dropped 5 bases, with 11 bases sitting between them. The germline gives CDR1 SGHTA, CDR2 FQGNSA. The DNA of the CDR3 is TGTGCCAGCAGGAAACTAGGGGACAATGAGCAGTTCTTC. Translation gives CASRKLGDNEQFF.

CDR3 nucleotide sequence: TGTGCCAGCAGTTACTCGGAGACTCGCGAACTCGACTACGAGCAGTACTTC. This codes for CASSYSETRELDYEQYF. The chain has TRBV27 and TRBJ2-7; no definite D call. The germline gives CDR1 MNHEY, CDR2 SMNVEV (reference sequence). The CDR3 totals 17 residues. V was pared by 4 bases and J by 3 bases, with 22 bases between.

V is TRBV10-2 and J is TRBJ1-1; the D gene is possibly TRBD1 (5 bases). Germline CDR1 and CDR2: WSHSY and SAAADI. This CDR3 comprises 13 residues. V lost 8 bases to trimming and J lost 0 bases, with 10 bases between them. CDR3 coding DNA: TGCGCCAGCGGACGGGGGATGAACACTGAAGCTTTCTTT. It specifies CASGRGMNTEAFF.

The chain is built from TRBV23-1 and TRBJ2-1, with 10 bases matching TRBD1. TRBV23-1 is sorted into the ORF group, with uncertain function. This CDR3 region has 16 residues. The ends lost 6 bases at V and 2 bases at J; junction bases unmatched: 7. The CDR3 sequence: CASSPPGQGAYNEQFF. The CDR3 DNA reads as TGCGCCAGCAGCCCTCCCGGACAGGGGGCCTACAATGAGCAGTTCTTC.

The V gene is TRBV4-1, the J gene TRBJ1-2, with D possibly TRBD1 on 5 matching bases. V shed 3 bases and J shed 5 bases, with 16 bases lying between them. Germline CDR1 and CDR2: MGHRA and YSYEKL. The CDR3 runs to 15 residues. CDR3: CASSHQKPQGYGYTF. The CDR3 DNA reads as TGCGCCAGCAGCCACCAAAAGCCTCAGGGTTATGGCTACACCTTC.

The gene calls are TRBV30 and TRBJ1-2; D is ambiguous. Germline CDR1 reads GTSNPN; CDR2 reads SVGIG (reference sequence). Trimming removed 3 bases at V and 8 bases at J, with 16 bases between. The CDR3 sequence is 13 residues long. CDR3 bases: TGTGCCTGGAGGAGACTAGTTACGGGCGGCTACACCTTC. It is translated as CAWRRLVTGGYTF.

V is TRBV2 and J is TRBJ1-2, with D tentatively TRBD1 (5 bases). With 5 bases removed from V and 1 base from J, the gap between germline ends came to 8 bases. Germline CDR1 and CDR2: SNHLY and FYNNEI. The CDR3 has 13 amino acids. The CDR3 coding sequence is TGTGCCAGCAGTCCCGACAGTAACTATGGCTACACCTTC. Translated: CASSPDSNYGYTF. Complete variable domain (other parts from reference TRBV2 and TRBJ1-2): EPEVTQTPSHQVTQMGQEVILRCVPISNHLYFYWYRQILGQKVEFLVSFYNNEISEKSEIFDDQFSVERPDGSNFTLKIRSTKLEDSAMYFCASSPDSNYGYTFGSGTRLTVV.

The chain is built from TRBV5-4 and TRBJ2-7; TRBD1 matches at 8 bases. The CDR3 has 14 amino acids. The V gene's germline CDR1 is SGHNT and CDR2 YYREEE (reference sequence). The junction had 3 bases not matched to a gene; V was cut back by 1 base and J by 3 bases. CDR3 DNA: TGTGCCAGCAGCTTGATCGGACAGGGCTACGAGCAGTACTTC. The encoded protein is CASSLIGQGYEQYF.

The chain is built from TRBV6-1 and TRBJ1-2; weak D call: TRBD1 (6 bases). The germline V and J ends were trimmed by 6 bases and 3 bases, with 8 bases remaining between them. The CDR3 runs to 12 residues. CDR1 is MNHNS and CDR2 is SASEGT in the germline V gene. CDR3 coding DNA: TGTGCCAGCAGACAGGGTGACTATGGCTACACCTTC. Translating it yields CASRQGDYGYTF.

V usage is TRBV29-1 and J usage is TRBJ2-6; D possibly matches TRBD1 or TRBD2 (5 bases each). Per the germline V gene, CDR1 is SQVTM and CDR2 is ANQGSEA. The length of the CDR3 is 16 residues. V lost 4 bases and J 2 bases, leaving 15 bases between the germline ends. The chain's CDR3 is CSVGGVGRTGANVLTF. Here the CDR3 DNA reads TGCAGCGTTGGAGGGGTGGGTAGGACTGGGGCCAACGTCCTGACTTTC.

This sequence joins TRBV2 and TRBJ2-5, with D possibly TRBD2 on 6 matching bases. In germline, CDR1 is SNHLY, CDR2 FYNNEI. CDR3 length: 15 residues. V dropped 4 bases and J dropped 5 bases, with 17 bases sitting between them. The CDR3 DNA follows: TGTGCCAGCAGTGCAAACCGGGACTCATTCGAGACCCAGTACTTC. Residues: CASSANRDSFETQYF. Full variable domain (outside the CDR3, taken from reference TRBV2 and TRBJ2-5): EPEVTQTPSHQVTQMGQEVILRCVPISNHLYFYWYRQILGQKVEFLVSFYNNEISEKSEIFDDQFSVERPDGSNFTLKIRSTKLEDSAMYFCASSANRDSFETQYFGPGTRLLVL.

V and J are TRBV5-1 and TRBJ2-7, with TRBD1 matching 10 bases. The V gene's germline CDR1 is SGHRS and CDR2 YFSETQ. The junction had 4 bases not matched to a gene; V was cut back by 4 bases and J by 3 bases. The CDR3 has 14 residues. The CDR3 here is CASSGGTGDYEQYF. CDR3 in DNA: TGCGCCAGCAGCGGAGGGACAGGGGACTACGAGCAGTACTTC. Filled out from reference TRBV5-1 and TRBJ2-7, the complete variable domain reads KAGVTQTPRYLIKTRGQQVTLSCSPISGHRSVSWYQQTPGQGLQFLFEYFSETQRNKGNFPGRFSGRQFSNSRSEMNVSTLELGDSALYLCASSGGTGDYEQYFGPGTRLTVT.

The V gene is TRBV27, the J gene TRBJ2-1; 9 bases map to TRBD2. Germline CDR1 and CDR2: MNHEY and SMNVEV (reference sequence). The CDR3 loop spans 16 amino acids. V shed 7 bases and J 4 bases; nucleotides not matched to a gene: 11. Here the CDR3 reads CASIPTGTSSYNEQFF. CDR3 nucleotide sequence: TGTGCCAGCATCCCCACAGGGACTAGCAGTTACAATGAGCAGTTCTTC.